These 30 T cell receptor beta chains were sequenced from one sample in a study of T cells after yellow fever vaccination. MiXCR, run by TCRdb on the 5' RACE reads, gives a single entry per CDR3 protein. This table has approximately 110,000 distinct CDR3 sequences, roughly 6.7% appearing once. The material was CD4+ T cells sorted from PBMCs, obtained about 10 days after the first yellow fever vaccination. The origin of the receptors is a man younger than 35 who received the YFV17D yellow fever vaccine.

CDR3 loop: CASSTGQGRSQPYNEQFF. Written as DNA, the CDR3 is TGTGCCAGCTCAACAGGACAGGGAAGGTCCCAGCCCTACAATGAGCAGTTCTTC. The gene calls are TRBV18 and TRBJ2-1; 8 nucleotides agree with TRBD1. The CDR3 totals 18 residues. Germline V gene lookup returns CDR1 KGHSH and CDR2 LQKENI. J was trimmed by 2 bases and V by 5 bases; bases with no gene match: 14.

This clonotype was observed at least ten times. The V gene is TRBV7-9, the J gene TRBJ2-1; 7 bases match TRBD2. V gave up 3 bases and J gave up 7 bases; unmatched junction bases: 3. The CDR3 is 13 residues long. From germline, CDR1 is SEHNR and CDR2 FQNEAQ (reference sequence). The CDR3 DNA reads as TGTGCCAGCAGCTTGGGGGGGGTTAATGAGCAGTTCTTC. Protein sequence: CASSLGGVNEQFF.

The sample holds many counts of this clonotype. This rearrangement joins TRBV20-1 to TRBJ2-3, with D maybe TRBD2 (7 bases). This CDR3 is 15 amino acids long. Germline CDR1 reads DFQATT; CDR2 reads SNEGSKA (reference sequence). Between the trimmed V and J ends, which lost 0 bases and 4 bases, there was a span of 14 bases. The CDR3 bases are TGCAGTGCTAGAGATTTCGCGGGGGCGGCAGATACGCAGTATTTT. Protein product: CSARDFAGAADTQYF.

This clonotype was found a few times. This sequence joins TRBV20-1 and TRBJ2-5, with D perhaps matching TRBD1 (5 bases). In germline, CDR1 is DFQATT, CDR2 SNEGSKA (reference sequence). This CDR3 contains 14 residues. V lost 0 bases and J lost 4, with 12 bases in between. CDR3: CSARDPLRGETQYF. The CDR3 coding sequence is TGCAGTGCTAGAGATCCTCTAAGGGGAGAGACCCAGTACTTC.

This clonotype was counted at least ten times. CDR3 sequence (DNA): TGTGCCAGCAGCTTCAAGGGAGGGACTGAAGCTTTCTTT. It specifies CASSFKGGTEAFF. V and J are TRBV7-9 and TRBJ1-1; D is uncertain. Germline V gives CDR1 SEHNR, CDR2 FQNEAQ (reference sequence). The CDR3 length is 13 residues. V was shortened by 3 bases and J by 5 bases, with 10 bases between the two germline ends.

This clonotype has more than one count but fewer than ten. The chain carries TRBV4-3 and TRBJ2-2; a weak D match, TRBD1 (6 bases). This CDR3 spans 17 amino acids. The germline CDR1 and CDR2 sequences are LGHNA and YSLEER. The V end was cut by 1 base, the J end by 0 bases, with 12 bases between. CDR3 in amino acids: CASSQVTGTTNTGELFF. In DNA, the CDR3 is TGCGCCAGCAGCCAAGTTACGGGGACAACGAACACCGGGGAGCTGTTTTTT.

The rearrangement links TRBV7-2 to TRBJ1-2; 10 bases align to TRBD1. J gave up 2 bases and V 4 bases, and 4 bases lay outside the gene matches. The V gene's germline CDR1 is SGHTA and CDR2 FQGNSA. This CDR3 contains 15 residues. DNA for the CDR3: TGTGCCAGCAGCTCCGGACAGGGGGGGAACTATGGCTACACCTTC. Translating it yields CASSSGQGGNYGYTF.

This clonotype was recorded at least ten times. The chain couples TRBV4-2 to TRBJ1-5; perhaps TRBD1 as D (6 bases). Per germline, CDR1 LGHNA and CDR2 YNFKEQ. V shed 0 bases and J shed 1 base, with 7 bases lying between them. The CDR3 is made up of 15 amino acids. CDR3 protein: CASSQETGSNQPQHF. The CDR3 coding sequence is TGTGCCAGCAGCCAAGAAACAGGGAGCAATCAGCCCCAGCATTTT.

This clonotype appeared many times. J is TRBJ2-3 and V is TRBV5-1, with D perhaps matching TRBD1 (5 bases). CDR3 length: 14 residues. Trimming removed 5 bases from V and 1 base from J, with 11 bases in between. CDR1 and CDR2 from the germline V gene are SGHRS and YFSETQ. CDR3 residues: CASSPGPGTDTQYF. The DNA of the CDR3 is TGCGCCAGCAGTCCAGGGCCCGGCACAGATACGCAGTATTTT.

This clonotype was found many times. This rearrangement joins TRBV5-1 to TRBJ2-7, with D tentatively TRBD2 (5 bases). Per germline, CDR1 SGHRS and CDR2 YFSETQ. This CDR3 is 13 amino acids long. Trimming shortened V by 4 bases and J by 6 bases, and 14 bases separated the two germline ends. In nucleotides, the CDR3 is TGCGCCAGCAGCCGTCAGGACTCGGGCGAGCAGTACTTC. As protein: CASSRQDSGEQYF.

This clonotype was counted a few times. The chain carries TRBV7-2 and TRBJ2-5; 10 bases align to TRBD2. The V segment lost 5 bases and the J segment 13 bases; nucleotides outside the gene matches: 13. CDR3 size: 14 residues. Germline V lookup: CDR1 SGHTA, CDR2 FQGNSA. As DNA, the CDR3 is TGTGCCAGCAGCCCCATCGGAGCGGGGGGGTCCACGTACTTC. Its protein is CASSPIGAGGSTYF. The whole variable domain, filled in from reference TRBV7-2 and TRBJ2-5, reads GAGVSQSPSNKVTEKGKDVELRCDPISGHTALYWYRQSLGQGLEFLIYFQGNSAPDKSGLPSDRFSAERTGGSVSTLTIQRTQQEDSAVYLCASSPIGAGGSTYFGPGTRLLVL.

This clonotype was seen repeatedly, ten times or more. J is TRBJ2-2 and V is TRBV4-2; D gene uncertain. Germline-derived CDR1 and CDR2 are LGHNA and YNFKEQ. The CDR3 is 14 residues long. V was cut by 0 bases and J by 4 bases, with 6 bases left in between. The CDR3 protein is CASSQDYGTGELFF. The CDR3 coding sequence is TGTGCCAGCAGCCAAGATTACGGCACCGGGGAGCTGTTTTTT.

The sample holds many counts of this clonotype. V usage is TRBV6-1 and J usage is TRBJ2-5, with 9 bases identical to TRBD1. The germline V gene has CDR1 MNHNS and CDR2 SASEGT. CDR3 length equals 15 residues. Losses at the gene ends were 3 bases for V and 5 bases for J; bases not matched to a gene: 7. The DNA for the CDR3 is TGTGCCAGCAGTGACCTGACAGGGGGAGGGGAGACCCAGTACTTC. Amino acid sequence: CASSDLTGGGETQYF.

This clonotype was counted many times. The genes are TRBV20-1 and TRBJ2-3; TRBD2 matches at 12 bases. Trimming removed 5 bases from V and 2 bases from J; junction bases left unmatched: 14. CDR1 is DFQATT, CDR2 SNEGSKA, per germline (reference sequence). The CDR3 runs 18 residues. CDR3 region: CSAYELAGGLGVTDTQYF. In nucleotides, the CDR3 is TGCAGTGCTTACGAACTAGCGGGGGGTTTGGGGGTCACAGATACGCAGTATTTT.

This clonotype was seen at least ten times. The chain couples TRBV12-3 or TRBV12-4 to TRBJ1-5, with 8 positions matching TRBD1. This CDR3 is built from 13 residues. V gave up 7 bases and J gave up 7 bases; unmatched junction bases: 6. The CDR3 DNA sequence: TGTGCCAGCAACGTGGACAGGGACCAGCCCCAGCATTTT. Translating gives CASNVDRDQPQHF.

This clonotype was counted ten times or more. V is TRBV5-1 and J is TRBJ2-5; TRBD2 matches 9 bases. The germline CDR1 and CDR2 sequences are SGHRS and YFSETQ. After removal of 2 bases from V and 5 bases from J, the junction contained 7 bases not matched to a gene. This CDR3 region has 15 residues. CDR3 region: CASSFSASGAETQYF. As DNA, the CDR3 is TGCGCCAGCAGCTTCAGTGCTAGCGGGGCGGAGACCCAGTACTTC. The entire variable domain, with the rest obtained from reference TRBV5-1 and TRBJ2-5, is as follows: KAGVTQTPRYLIKTRGQQVTLSCSPISGHRSVSWYQQTPGQGLQFLFEYFSETQRNKGNFPGRFSGRQFSNSRSEMNVSTLELGDSALYLCASSFSASGAETQYFGPGTRLLVL.

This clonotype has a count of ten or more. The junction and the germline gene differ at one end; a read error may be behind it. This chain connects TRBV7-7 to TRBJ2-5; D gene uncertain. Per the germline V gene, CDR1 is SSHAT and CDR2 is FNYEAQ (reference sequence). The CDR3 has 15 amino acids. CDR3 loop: CASSLGVGYQETQYF. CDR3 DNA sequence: TGTGCTAGCAGCTTAGGAGTGGGGTACCAAGAGACCCAGTACTTC.

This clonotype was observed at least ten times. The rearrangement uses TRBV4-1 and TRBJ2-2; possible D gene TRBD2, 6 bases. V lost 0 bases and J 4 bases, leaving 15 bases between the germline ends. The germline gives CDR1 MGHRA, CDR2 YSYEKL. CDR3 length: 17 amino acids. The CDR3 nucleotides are TGCGCCAGCAGCCAAGATTTTTGGCAGGGAGGCACCGGGGAGCTGTTTTTT. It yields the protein CASSQDFWQGGTGELFF.

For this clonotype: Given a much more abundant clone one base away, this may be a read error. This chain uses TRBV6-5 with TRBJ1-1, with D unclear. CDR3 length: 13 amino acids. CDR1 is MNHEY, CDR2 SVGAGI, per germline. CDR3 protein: CAGSLGKGTEAFF. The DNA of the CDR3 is TGTGCCGGCAGTTTGGGAAAGGGCACTGAAGCTTTCTTT.

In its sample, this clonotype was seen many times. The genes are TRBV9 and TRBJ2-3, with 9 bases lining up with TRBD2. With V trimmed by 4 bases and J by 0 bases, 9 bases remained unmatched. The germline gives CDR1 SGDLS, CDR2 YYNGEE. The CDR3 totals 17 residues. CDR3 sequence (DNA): TGTGCCAGCAGCCTTAGCGGGGGCGCCTCTAGCACAGATACGCAGTATTTT. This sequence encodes CASSLSGGASSTDTQYF.

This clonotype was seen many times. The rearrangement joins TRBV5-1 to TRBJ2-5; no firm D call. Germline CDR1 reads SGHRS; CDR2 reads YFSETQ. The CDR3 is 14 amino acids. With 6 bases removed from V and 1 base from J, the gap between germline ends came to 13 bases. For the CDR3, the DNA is TGCGCCAGCATAGGGCTGCCTCCCCAAGAGACCCAGTACTTC. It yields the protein CASIGLPPQETQYF.

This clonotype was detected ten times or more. Here the CDR3 reads CSARLPSWETQYF. For the CDR3, the DNA is TGCAGTGCTAGGCTGCCTAGCTGGGAGACCCAGTACTTC. The chain links TRBV20-1 to TRBJ2-5; perhaps TRBD2 as D (5 bases). Trimming removed 3 bases from V and 5 bases from J, with 13 bases in between. This CDR3 has 13 amino acids. CDR1 is DFQATT and CDR2 is SNEGSKA in the germline V gene (reference sequence).

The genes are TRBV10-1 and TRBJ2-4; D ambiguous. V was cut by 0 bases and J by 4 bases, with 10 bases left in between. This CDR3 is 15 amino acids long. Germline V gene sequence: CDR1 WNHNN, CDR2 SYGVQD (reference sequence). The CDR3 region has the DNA TGCGCCAGCAGTGAGTCATACGGAGAGAAAAACATTCAGTACTTC. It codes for CASSESYGEKNIQYF.

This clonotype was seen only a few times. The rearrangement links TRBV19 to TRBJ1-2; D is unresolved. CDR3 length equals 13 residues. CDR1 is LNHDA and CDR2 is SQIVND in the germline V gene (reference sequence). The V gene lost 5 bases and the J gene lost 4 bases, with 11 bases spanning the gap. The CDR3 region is CASSPAGVYGYTF. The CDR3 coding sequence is TGTGCCAGTAGTCCGGCAGGCGTCTATGGCTACACCTTC.

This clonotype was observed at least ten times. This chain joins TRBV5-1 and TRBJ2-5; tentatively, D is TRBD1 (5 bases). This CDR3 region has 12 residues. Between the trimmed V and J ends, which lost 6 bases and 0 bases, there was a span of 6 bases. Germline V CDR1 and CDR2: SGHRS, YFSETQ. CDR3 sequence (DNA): TGCGCCAGCAAGGACAACCAAGAGACCCAGTACTTC. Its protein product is CASKDNQETQYF.

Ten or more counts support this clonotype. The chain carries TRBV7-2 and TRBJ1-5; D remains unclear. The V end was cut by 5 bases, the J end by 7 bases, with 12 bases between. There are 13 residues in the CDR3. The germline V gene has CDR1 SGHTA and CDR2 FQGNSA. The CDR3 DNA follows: TGTGCCAGCAGCCGGATGACGAGCCAGCCCCAGCATTTT. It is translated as CASSRMTSQPQHF.

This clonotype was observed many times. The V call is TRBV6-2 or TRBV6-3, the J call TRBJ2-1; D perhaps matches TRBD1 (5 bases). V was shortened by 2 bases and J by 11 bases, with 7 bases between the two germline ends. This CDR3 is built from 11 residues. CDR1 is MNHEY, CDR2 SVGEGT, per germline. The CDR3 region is CASSYDSKQFF. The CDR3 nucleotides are TGTGCCAGCAGTTACGACAGCAAGCAGTTCTTC.

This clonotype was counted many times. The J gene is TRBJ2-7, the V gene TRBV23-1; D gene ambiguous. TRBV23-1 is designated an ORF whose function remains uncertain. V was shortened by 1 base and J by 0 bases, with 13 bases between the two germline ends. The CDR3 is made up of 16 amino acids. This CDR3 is CASSQLIHASSYEQYF. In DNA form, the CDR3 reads TGCGCCAGCAGTCAATTAATACACGCGAGCTCCTACGAGCAGTACTTC.

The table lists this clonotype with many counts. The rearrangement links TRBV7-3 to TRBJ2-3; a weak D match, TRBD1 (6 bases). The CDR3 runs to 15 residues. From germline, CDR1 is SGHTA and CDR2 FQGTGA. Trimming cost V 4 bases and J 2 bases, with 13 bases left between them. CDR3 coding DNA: TGTGCCAGCAGCTACACAGGGACCCACACAGATACGCAGTATTTT. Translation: CASSYTGTHTDTQYF.

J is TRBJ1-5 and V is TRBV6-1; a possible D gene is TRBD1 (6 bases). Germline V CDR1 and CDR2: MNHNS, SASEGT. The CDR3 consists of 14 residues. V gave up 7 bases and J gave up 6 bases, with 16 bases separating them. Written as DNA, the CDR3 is TGTGCCAGCACCCTAAACAGGGCCACTCAGCCCCAGCATTTT. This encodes CASTLNRATQPQHF.